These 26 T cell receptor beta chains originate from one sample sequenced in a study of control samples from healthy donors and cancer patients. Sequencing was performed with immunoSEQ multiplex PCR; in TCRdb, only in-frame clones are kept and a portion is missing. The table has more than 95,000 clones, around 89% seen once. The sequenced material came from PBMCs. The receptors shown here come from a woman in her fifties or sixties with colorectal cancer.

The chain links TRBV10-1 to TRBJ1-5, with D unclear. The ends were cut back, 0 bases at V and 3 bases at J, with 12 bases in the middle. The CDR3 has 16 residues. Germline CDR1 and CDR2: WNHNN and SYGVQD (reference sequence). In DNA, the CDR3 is TGCGCCAGCAGTGAGTCGCGGCCGCTTCTCAATCAGCCCCAGCATTTT. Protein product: CASSESRPLLNQPQHF.

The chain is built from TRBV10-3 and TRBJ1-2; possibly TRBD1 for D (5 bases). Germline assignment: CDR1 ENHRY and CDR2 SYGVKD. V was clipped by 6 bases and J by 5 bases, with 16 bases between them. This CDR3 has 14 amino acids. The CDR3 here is CAISGTASGYGYTF. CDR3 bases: TGTGCCATCAGCGGGACCGCCAGTGGGTATGGCTACACCTTC.

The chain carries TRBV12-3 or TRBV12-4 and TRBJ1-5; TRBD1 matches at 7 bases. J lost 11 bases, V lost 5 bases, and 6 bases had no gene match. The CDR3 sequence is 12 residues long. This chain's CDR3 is CASSLNQGAQHF. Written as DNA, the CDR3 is TGTGCCAGCAGTCTAAACCAGGGGGCCCAGCATTTT.

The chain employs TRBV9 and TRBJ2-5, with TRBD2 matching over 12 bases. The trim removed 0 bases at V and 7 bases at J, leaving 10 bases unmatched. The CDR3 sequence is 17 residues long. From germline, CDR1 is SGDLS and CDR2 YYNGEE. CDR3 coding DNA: TGTGCCAGCAGCGTAGGGGGGACTAGCGGGTCGCCTAGGACCCAGTACTTC. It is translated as CASSVGGTSGSPRTQYF.

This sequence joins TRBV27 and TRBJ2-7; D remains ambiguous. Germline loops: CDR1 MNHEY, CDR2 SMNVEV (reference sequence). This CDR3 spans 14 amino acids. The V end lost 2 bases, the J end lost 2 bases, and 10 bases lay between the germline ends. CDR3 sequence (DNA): TGTGCCAGCAGTTTACTTGGCGGACCCTACGAGCAGTACTTC. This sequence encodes CASSLLGGPYEQYF.

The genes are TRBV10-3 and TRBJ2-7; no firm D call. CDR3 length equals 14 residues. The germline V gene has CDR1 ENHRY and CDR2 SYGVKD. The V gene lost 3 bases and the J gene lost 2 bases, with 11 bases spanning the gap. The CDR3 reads CAISDRAGAYEQYF. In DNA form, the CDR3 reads TGTGCCATCAGTGATAGGGCAGGAGCCTACGAGCAGTACTTC.

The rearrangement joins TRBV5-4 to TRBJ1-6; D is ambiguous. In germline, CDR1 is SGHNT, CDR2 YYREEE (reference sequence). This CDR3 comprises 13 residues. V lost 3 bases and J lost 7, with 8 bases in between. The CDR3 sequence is CASSSYTNSPLHF. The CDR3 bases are TGTGCCAGCAGCTCATACACGAATTCACCCCTCCACTTT.

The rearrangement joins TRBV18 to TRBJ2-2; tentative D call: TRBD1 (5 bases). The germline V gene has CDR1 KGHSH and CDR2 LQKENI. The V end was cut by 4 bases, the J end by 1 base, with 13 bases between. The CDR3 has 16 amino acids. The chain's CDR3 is CASSLPTGQNTGELFF. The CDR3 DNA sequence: TGTGCCAGCTCACTGCCTACAGGTCAGAACACCGGGGAGCTGTTTTTT.

The CDR3 sequence is CASSVVGSSGAGELFF. CDR3 nucleotides: TGTGCCAGCAGCGTAGTCGGGTCTAGCGGCGCCGGGGAGCTGTTTTTT. The chain carries TRBV9 and TRBJ2-2; 7 nucleotides line up with TRBD2. The CDR3 covers 16 residues. Germline V gives CDR1 SGDLS, CDR2 YYNGEE. The trim removed 0 bases at V and 6 bases at J, leaving 8 bases unmatched. Full variable domain (missing parts from reference TRBV9 and TRBJ2-2): DSGVTQTPKHLITATGQRVTLRCSPRSGDLSVYWYQQSLDQGLQFLIQYYNGEERAKGNILERFSAQQFPDLHSELNLSSLELGDSALYFCASSVVGSSGAGELFFGEGSRLTVL.

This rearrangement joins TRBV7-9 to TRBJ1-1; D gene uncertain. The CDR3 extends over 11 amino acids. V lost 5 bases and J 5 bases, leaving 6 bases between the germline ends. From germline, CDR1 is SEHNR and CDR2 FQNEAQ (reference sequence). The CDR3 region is CASSLTTEAFF. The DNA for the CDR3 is TGTGCCAGCAGCCTAACGACTGAAGCTTTCTTT.

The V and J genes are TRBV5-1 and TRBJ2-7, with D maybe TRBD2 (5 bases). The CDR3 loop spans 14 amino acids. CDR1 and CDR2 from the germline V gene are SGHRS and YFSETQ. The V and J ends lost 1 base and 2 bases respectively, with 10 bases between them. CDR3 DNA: TGCGCCAGCAGCTTGTCTGGCGGGCCCTACGAGCAGTACTTC. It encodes CASSLSGGPYEQYF.

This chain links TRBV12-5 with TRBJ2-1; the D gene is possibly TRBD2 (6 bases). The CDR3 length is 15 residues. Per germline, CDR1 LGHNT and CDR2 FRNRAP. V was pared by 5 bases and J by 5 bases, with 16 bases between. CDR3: CASGRLAGPDNEQFF. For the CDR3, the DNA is TGTGCTAGTGGTAGGCTGGCGGGGCCGGACAATGAGCAGTTCTTC.

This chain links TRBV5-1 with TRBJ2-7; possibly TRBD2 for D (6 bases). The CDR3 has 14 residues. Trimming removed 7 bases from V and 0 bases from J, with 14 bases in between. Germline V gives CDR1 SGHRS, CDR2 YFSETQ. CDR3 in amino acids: CASRRDQSSYEQYF. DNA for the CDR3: TGCGCCAGCCGGAGGGACCAAAGCTCCTACGAGCAGTACTTC.

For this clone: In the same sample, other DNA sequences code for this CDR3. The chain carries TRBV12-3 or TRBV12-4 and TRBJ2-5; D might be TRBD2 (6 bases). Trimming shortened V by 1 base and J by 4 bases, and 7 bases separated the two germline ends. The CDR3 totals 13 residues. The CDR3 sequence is CASSLVGGETQYF. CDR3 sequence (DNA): TGTGCCAGCAGTTTAGTGGGAGGAGAGACCCAGTACTTC.

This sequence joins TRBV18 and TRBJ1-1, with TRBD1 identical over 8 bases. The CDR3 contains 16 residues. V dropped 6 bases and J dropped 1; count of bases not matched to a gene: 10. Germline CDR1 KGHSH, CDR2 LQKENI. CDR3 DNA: TGTGCCAGCTCCTACGGACAGGGCCGGGCGAACACTGAAGCTTTCTTT. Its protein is CASSYGQGRANTEAFF.

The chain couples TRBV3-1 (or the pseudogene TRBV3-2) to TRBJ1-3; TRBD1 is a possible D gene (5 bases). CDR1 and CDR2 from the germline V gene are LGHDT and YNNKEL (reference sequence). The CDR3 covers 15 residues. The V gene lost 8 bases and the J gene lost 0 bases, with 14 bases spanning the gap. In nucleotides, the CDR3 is TGTGCCAGCGGGGCCTCCGATTTCTCTGGAAACACCATATATTTT. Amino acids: CASGASDFSGNTIYF.

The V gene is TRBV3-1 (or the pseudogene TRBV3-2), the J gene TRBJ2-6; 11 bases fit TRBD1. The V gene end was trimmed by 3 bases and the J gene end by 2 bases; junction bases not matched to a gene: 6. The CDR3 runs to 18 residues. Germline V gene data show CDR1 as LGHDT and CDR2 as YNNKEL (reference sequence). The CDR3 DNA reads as TGTGCCAGCAGCCATCCTAGGACAGGGGGCCCTGGGGCCAACGTCCTGACTTTC. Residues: CASSHPRTGGPGANVLTF.

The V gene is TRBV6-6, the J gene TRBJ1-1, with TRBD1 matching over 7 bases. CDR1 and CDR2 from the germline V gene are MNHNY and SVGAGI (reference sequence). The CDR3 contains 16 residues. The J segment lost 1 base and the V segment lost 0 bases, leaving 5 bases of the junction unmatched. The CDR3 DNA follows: TGTGCCAGCAGTTACTCTCCGGGACAGCCGAACACTGAAGCTTTCTTT. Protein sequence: CASSYSPGQPNTEAFF.

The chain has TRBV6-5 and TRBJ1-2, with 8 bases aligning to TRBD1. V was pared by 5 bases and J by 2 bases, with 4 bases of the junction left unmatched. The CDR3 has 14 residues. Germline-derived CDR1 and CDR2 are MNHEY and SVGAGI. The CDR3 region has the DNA TGTGCCAGCAGTCTCCGGACAGGGAACTATGGCTACACCTTC. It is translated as CASSLRTGNYGYTF.

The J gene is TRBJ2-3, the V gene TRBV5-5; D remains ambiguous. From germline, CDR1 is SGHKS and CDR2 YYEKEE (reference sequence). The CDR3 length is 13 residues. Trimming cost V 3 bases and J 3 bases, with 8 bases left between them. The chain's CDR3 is CASSSFFTDTQYF. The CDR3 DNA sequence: TGTGCCAGCAGCTCATTTTTTACAGATACGCAGTATTTT.

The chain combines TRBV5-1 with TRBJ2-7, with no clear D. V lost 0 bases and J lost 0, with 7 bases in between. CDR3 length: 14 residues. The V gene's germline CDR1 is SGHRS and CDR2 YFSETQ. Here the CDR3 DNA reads TGCGCCAGCAGCTTGGGTACGGTCTCCTACGAGCAGTACTTC. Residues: CASSLGTVSYEQYF.

Here the CDR3 DNA reads TGTGCCAGCTCCGTCCAGGGTCTGAATGAGCAGTTCTTC. It encodes CASSVQGLNEQFF. The chain employs TRBV18 and TRBJ2-1; maybe TRBD1 (5 bases). The CDR3 contains 13 residues. Germline V gene data show CDR1 as KGHSH and CDR2 as LQKENI. Trimming cost V 6 bases and J 7 bases, with 13 bases left between them.

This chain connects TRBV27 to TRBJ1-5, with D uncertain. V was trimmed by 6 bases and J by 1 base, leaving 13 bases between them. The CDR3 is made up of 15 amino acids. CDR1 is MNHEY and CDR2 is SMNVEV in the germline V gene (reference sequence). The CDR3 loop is CASRSGIVSNQPQHF. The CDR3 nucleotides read TGTGCCAGCAGGAGTGGTATTGTGAGCAATCAGCCCCAGCATTTT.

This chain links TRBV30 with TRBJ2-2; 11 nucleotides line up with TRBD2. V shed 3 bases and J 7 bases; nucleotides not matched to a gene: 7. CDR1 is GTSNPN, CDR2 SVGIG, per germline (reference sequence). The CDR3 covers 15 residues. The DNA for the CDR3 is TGTGCCTGGAGGGGTAGCGGGGGGGCGAGCGGGGAGCTGTTTTTT. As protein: CAWRGSGGASGELFF.

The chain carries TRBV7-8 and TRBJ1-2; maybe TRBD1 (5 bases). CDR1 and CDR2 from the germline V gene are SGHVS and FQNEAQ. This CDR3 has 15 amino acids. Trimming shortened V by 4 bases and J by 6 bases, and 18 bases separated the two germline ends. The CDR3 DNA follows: TGTGCCAGCAGCTCTCTCACTACAGGATGGAATGGCTACACCTTC. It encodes CASSSLTTGWNGYTF. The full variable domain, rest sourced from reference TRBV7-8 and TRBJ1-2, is GAGVSQSPRYKVAKRGQDVALRCDPISGHVSLFWYQQALGQGPEFLTYFQNEAQLDKSGLPSDRFFAERPEGSVSTLKIQRTQQEDSAVYLCASSSLTTGWNGYTFGSGTRLTVV.

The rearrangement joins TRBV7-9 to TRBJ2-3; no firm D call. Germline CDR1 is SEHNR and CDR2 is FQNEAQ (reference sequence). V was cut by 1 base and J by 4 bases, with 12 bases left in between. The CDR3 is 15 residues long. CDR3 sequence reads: CASSLGWDRADTQYF. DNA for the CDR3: TGTGCCAGCAGCTTAGGCTGGGATCGGGCAGATACGCAGTATTTT.